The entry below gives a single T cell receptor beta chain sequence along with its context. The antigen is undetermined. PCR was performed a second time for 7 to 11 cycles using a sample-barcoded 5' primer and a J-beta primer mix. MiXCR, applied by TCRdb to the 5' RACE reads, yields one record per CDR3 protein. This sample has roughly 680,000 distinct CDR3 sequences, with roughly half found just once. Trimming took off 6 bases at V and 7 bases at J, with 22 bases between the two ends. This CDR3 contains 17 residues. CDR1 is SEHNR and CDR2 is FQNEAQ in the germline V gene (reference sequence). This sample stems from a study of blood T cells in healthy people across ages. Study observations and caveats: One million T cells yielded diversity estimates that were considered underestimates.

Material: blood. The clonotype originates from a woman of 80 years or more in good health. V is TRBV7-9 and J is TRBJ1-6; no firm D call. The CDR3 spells CASRAHDLEGANSPLHF. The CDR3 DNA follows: TGTGCCAGCAGGGCACACGACCTTGAGGGAGCCAATTCACCCCTCCACTTT.